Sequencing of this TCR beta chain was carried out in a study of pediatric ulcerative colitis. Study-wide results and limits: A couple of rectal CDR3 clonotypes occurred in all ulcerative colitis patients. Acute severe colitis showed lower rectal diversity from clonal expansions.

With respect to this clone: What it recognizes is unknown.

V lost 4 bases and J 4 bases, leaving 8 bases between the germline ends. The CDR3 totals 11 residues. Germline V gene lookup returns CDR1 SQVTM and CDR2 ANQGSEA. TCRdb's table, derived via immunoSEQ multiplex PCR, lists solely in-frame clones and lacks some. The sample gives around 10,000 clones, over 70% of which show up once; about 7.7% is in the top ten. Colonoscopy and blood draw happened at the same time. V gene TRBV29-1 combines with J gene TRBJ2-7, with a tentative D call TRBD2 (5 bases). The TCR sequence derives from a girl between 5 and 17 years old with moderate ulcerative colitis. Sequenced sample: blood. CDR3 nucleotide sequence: TGCAGCGTTGTCGGGATTTACGAGCAGTACTTC. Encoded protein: CSVVGIYEQYF.